This T cell receptor (beta chain) was sequenced for a study of shared clonotypes between healthy human individuals. Germline CDR1 is SGDLS and CDR2 is YYNGEE. V gave up 2 bases and J gave up 7 bases, with 10 bases separating them. The CDR3 runs to 13 residues. This table comes from immunoSEQ multiplex PCR, and its TCRdb copy is limited to in-frame clones, with some not included. The sample gives roughly 500,000 clones, 90% to 96% of which show up once; 0.06% is in the top ten. The sequencing input was naive CD4+ T cells sorted from blood. Specified subset: CD45RA+ positively selected. The chain is built from TRBV9 and TRBJ1-5; D uncertain. The receptor was isolated from a woman in her thirties in good health. The chain's CDR3 is CASSVDMRQPQHF. CDR3 nucleotides: TGTGCCAGCAGCGTCGACATGAGACAGCCCCAGCATTTT.